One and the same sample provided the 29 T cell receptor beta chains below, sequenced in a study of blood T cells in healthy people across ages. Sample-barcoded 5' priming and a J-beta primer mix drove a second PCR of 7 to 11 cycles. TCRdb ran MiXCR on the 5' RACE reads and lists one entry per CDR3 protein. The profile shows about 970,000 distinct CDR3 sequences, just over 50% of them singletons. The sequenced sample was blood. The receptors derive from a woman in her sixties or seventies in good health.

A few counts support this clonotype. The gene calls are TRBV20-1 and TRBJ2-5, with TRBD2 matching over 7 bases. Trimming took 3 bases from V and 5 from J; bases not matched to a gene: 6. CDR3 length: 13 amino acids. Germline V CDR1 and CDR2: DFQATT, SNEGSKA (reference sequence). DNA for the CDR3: TGCAGTGCTAGGGGAGGGGTAGAGGAGACCCAGTACTTC. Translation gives CSARGGVEETQYF.

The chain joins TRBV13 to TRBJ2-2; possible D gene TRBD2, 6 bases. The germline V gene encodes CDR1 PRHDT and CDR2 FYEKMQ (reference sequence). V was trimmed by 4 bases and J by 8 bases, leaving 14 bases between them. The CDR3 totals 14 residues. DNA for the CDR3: TGTGCCAGCAGCTCAGCTACCGGGAGAGGGGAGCTGTTTTTT. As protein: CASSSATGRGELFF.

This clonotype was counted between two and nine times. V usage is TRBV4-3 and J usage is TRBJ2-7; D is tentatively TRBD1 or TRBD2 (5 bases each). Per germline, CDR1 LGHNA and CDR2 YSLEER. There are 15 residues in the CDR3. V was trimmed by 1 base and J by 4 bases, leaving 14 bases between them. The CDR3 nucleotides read TGCGCCAGCAGCCAAGCCCCCGGGACCCTATACGAGCAGTACTTC. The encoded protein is CASSQAPGTLYEQYF.

In DNA form, the CDR3 reads TGTGCCAGCAGCTATGGACCAACGGGAGACAGTGAGCAGTTCTTC. It encodes CASSYGPTGDSEQFF. This chain links TRBV11-1 with TRBJ2-1; maybe TRBD2 (6 bases). The germline CDR1 and CDR2 sequences are SGHAT and FQDESV (reference sequence). The CDR3 is 15 amino acids. Trimming pared 4 bases from V and 9 bases from J, leaving 19 bases between.

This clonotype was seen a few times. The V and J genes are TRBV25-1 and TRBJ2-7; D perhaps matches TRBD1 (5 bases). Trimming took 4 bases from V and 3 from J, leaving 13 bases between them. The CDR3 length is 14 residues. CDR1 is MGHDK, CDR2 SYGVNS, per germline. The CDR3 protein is CASSGRGVSYEQYF. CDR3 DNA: TGTGCCAGCAGTGGAAGGGGTGTAAGCTACGAGCAGTACTTC.

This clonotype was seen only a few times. CDR3 DNA: TGCGCCAGCAGCCAAGATATGAATTCAGAGACCCAGTACTTC. Translating gives CASSQDMNSETQYF. The rearrangement links TRBV4-1 to TRBJ2-5; D unresolved. V was cut by 0 bases and J by 4 bases, with 9 bases left in between. Germline V CDR1 and CDR2: MGHRA, YSYEKL. There are 14 residues in the CDR3.

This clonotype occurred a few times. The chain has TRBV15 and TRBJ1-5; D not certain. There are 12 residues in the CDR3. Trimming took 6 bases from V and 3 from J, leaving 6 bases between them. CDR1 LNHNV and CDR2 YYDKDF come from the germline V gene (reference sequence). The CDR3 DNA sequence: TGTGCCACCAGACAGCCCAATCAGCCCCAGCATTTT. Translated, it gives CATRQPNQPQHF.

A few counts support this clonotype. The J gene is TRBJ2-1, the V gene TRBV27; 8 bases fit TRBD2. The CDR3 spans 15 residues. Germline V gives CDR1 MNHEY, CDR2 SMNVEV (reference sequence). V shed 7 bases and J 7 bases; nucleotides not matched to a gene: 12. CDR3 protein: CASTRRSGRGNEQFF. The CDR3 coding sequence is TGTGCCAGCACCAGACGCAGCGGGAGAGGGAATGAGCAGTTCTTC.

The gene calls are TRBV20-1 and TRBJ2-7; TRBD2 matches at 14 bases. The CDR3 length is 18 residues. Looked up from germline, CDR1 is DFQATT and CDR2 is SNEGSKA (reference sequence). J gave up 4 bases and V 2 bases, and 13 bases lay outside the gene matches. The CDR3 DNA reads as TGCAGTGCTAGACGCCGGACTAGCGGGAGGTCCACCATTTACGAGCAGTACTTC. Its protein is CSARRRTSGRSTIYEQYF.

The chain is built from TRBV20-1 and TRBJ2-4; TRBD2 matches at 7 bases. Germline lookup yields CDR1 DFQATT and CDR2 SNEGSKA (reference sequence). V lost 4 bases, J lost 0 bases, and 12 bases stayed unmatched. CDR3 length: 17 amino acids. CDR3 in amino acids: CSATDFLAVLAKNIQYF. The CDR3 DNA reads TGCAGTGCTACCGACTTTCTAGCGGTATTAGCCAAAAACATTCAGTACTTC.

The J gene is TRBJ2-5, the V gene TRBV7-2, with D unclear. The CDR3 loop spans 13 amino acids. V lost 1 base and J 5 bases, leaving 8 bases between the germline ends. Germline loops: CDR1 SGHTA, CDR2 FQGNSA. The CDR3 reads CASSLGISETQYF. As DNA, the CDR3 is TGTGCCAGCAGCTTAGGGATATCGGAGACCCAGTACTTC.

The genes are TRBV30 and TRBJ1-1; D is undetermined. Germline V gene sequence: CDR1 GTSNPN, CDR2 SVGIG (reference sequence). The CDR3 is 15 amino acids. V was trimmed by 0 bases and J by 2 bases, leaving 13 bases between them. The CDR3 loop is CAWSVPRQVNTEAFF. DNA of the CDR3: TGTGCCTGGAGTGTACCGCGGCAAGTAAACACTGAAGCTTTCTTT.

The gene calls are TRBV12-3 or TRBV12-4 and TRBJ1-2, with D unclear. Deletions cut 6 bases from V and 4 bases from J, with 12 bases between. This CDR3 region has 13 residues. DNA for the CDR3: TGTGCCAGCAGGCAAGATGGGTCCTATGGCTACACCTTC. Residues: CASRQDGSYGYTF.

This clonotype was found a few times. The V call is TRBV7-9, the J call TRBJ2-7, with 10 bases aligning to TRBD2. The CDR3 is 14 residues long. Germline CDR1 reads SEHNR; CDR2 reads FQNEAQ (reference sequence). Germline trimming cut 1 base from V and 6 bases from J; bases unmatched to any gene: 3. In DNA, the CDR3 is TGTGCCAGCAGCTTAGGTGGACTAGCGGCCGAGCAGTACTTC. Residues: CASSLGGLAAEQYF.

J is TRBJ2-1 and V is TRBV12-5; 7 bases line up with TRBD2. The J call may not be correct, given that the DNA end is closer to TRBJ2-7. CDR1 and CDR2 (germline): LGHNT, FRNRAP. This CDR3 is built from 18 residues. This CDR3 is CASGLVRYKRGEGNEQYF. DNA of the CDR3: TGTGCTAGTGGTTTGGTACGATATAAGCGGGGAGAAGGGAACGAGCAGTACTTC.

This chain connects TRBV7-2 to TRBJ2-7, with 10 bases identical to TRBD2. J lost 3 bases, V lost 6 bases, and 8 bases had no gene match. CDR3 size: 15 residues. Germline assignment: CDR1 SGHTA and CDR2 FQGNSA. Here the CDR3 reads CASRRSLAGVYEQYF. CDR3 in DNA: TGTGCCAGCAGACGTTCCCTAGCGGGAGTCTACGAGCAGTACTTC.

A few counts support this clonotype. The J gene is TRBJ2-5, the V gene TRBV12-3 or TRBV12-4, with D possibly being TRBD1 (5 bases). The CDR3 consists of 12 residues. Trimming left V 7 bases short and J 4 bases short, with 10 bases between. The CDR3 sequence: CASTQGRETQYF. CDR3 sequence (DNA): TGTGCCAGCACCCAGGGTCGAGAGACCCAGTACTTC.

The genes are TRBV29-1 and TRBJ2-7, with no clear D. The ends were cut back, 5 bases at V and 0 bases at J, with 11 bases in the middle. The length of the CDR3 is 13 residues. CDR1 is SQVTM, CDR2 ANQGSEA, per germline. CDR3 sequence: CSVRAASSYEQYF. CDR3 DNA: TGCAGCGTTAGGGCGGCTTCCTCCTACGAGCAGTACTTC.

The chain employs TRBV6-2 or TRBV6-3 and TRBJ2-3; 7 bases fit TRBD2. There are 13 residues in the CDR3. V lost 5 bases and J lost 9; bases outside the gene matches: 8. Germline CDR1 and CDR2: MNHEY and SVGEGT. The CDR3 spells CASSDGGSGTQYF. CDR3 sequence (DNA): TGTGCCAGCAGTGACGGCGGGAGCGGGACGCAGTATTTT.

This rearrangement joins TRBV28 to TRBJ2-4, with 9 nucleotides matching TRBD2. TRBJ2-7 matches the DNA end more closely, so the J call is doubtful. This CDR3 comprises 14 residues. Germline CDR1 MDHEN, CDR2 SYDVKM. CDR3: CATGDSGRSDEQYF. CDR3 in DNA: TGTGCCACGGGGGATAGCGGGAGATCTGACGAGCAGTACTTC.

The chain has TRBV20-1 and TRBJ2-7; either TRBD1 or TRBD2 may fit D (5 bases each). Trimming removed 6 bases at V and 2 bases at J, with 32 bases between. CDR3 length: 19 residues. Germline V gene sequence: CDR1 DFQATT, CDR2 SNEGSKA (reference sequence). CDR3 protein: CSALGAYLPTTTGPYEQYF. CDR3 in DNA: TGCAGTGCCCTCGGGGCCTATCTCCCTACCACGACCGGGCCCTACGAGCAGTACTTC.

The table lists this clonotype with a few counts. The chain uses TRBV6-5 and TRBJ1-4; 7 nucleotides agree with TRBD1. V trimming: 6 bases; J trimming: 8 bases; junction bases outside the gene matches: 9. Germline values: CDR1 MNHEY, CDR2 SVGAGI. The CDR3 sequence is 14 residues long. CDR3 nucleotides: TGTGCCAGCAGCAGGGGGGCCCCAGGGGAAAAACTGTTTTTT. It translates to CASSRGAPGEKLFF.

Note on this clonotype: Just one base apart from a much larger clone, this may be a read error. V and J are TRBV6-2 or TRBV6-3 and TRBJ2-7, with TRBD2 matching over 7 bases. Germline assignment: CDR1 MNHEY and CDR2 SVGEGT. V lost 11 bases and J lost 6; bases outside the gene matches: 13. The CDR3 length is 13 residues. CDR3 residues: CAGTDRTRSEQYF. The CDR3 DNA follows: TGTGCCGGCACTGATAGGACTAGAAGCGAGCAGTACTTC.

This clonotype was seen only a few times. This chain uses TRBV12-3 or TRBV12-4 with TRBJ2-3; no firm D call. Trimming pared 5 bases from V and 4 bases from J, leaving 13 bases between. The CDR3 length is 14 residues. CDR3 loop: CASSQPLGADTQYF. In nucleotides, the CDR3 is TGTGCCAGCAGTCAACCATTAGGCGCAGATACGCAGTATTTT.

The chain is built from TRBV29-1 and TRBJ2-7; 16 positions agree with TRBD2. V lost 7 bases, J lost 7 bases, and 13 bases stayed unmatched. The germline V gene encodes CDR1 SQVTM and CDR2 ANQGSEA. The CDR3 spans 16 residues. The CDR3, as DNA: TGCAGCGCACCGGGACTAGCGGGAGGGGCCTACAATGAGCAGTACTTC. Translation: CSAPGLAGGAYNEQYF.

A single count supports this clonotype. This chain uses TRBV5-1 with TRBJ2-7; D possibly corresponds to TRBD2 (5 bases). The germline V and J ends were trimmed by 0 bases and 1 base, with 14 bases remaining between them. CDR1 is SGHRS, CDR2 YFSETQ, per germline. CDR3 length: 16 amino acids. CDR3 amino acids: CASSLAWRRGSYEQYF. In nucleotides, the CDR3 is TGCGCCAGCAGCTTGGCCTGGAGGAGAGGGTCCTACGAGCAGTACTTC.

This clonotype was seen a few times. The CDR3 nucleotides are TGTGCCAGCAGCGCCGTTGGACAGGGTAAAGAGACCCAGTACTTC. As protein: CASSAVGQGKETQYF. The chain links TRBV7-9 to TRBJ2-5; 8 positions agree with TRBD1. CDR1 and CDR2 from the germline V gene are SEHNR and FQNEAQ (reference sequence). This CDR3 has 15 amino acids. V lost 5 bases and J lost 3; bases outside the gene matches: 8.

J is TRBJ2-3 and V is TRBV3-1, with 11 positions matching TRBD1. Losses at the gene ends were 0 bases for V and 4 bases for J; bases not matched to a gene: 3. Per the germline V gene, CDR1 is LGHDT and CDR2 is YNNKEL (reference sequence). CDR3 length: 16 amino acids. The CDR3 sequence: CASSQDLGQGADTQYF. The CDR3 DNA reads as TGTGCCAGCAGCCAAGATTTGGGACAGGGGGCAGATACGCAGTATTTT.

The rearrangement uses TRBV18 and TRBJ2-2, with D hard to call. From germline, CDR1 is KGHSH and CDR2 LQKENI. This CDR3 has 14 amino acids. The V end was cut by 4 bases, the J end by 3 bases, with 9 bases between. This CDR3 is CASSRSRDTGELFF. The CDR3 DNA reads TGTGCCAGCTCACGATCCAGAGACACCGGGGAGCTGTTTTTT.